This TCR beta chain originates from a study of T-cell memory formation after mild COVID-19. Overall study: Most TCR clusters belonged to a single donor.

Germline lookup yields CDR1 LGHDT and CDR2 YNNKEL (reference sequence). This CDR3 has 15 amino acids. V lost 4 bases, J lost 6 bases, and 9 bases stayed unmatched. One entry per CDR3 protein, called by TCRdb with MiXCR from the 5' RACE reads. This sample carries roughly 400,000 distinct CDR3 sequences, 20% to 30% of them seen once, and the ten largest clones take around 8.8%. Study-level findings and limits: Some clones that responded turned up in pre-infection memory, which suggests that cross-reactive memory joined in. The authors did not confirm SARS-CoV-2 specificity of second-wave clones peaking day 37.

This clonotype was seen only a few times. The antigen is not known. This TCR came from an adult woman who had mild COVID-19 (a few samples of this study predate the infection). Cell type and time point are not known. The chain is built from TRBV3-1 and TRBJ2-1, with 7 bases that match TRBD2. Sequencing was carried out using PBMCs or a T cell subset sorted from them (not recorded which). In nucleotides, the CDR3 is TGTGCCAGCAGCCGGGAGGGCTTGGGGCCCAATGAGCAGTTCTTC. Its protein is CASSREGLGPNEQFF.